The clone carrying this T cell receptor beta chain was counted a single time. Its antigen is undetermined. This sample is part of a study of beta chain features in type 1 diabetes. Study conclusions and caveats: Within each of all four CD4+ subsets, Type 1 diabetes patients had TCRB CDR3s that were moderately but significantly shorter.

Every isolated RNA sample was fully reverse transcribed, so sequencing captured expressed TCRB transcripts. Data came from immunoSEQ multiplex PCR; TCRdb stores just in-frame clones and leaves some out. This sample yields 600,000 to 700,000 clones, of which about an eighth are seen a single time; around 0.12% belongs to the top ten. The sample was naive CD4+ T cells from blood. This receptor was taken from a man aged 25 to 40 with type 1 diabetes.

CDR3 amino acids: CASSLFGGTATGNGYTF. CDR3 sequence (DNA): TGTGCCAGCAGCTTATTCGGGGGGACCGCGACAGGGAATGGCTACACCTTC. The chain recombines TRBV7-2 with TRBJ1-2; 7 bases align to TRBD1. Germline CDR1 and CDR2: SGHTA and FQGNSA. CDR3 length: 17 amino acids. The ends lost 2 bases at V and 6 bases at J; junction bases unmatched: 15. The whole variable domain, filled in from reference TRBV7-2 and TRBJ1-2, reads GAGVSQSPSNKVTEKGKDVELRCDPISGHTALYWYRQSLGQGLEFLIYFQGNSAPDKSGLPSDRFSAERTGGSVSTLTIQRTQQEDSAVYLCASSLFGGTATGNGYTFGSGTRLTVV.